This section outlines one TCR beta chain sequence together with its context. Its antigen is not identified. The sample comes from a study of cytomegalovirus exposure and HLA in healthy donors. Turning to the study itself: Earlier, approximately 190 million T cells were analyzed, and 117 million unique TCR beta sequences were found among them.

General study points: A later analysis by the authors found several of the most significant clusters apparently linked to common viral pathogens. More than 15,000 TCR beta sequences were associated with HLA alleles at 0.05 false discovery rate in a later analysis. Investigators reported about 160 TCR beta chains as tied to cytomegalovirus.

Trimming removed 6 bases from V and 8 bases from J; junction bases left unmatched: 6. The CDR3 is 13 residues long. In germline, CDR1 is MNHEY, CDR2 SMNVEV (reference sequence). Primers included in the PCR were 60 Vbeta and 13 Jbeta primers. Libraries were prepared by immunoSEQ multiplex PCR; TCRdb keeps only in-frame clonotypes and omits some of them. Among around 150,000 clones listed, approximately 61% were seen once. This TCR derives from a woman aged 40 to 50 in good health and CMV-seronegative. The sequencing input was PBMCs. V is TRBV27 and J is TRBJ1-4; 7 nucleotides align to TRBD1. Written as DNA, the CDR3 is TGTGCCAGCAGGCAGGGGGTGCGCGAAAAACTGTTTTTT. Residues: CASRQGVREKLFF. Full variable domain (rest looked up from reference TRBV27 and TRBJ1-4): EAQVTQNPRYLITVTGKKLTVTCSQNMNHEYMSWYRQDPGLGLRQIYYSMNVEVTDKGDVPEGYKVSRKEKRNFPLILESPSPNQTSLYFCASRQGVREKLFFGSGTQLSVL.